The clone carrying this T cell receptor beta chain was observed a few times. The antigen is not known. The data originate from a study of T cells in Graves' hyperthyroidism and ophthalmopathy. Notes on the study in general: Ophthalmopathy was separated from stable hyperthyroidism by a 13 V-J model.

Authors of the study amplified TCR beta CDR3 regions from RNA transcripts. Initially, a first-round RT-PCR of the TCR CDR3 employed the HTBI primer set. One entry per CDR3 protein results from TCRdb running MiXCR on the multiplex PCR reads. The profile covers a few hundred thousand distinct CDR3 sequences, with 46% appearing a single time and around 44% taken by the ten largest. Trimming cost V 7 bases and J 4 bases; bases outside gene matches: 7. This CDR3 spans 13 amino acids. The germline CDR1 and CDR2 sequences are SEHNR and FQNEAQ (reference sequence). The source material was peripheral blood or thyroid tissue (not recorded which). The rearrangement joins TRBV7-9 to TRBJ2-7, with 7 bases matching TRBD2. The receptor was isolated from an adult woman with Graves' disease, either hyperthyroidism or ophthalmopathy (not recorded which). The CDR3 DNA reads TGTGCCAGCAAAAAGCGGGACCATTACGAGCAGTACTTC. It is translated as CASKKRDHYEQYF.